A single sample is the source of the 21 T cell receptor beta chains below, sequenced in a study of blood T cell repertoires in COVID-19 (dated by TCRdb to 2019 to 2021). Library construction relied on the immunoSEQ multiplex PCR assay. The immuneACCESS repertoire file appears here via TCRdb, limited to in-frame rearrangements. These files lack a portion of the clones; in checked studies, under half of the deficit traces to unresolved V genes, and the cause of the others is not known. The sample includes about 300,000 clones, with roughly 87% observed a single time. The leading ten clones occupy 5.5% to 7% of the sample. Sample: PBMCs or T cells enriched from blood (not recorded which). These receptors were obtained from a woman in her twenties or thirties who had recovered from COVID-19.

This clone appeared once. This chain uses TRBV6-5 with TRBJ1-1; D is possibly TRBD1 (6 bases). V dropped 7 bases and J dropped 1 base, with 16 bases sitting between them. CDR1 and CDR2 from the germline V gene are MNHEY and SVGAGI. The CDR3 consists of 15 residues. CDR3 loop: CASTDRGAGNTEAFF. Here the CDR3 DNA reads TGTGCCAGCACCGATCGGGGGGCTGGGAACACTGAAGCTTTCTTT.

The V call is TRBV5-4, the J call TRBJ1-1; possible D gene TRBD1, 6 bases. Germline V lookup: CDR1 SGHNT, CDR2 YYREEE (reference sequence). The length of the CDR3 is 14 residues. Trimming cost V 1 base and J 4 bases, with 11 bases left between them. The CDR3 spells CASSLYRVGTEAFF. In nucleotides, the CDR3 is TGTGCCAGCAGCTTGTACAGGGTTGGCACTGAAGCTTTCTTT. Complete variable domain (other parts from reference TRBV5-4 and TRBJ1-1): ETGVTQSPTHLIKTRGQQVTLRCSSQSGHNTVSWYQQALGQGPQFIFQYYREEENGRGNFPPRFSGLQFPNYSSELNVNALELDDSALYLCASSLYRVGTEAFFGQGTRLTVV.

V usage is TRBV30 and J usage is TRBJ2-1; TRBD1 matches 7 bases. This CDR3 spans 12 amino acids. The V segment lost 5 bases and the J segment 4 bases; nucleotides outside the gene matches: 2. Germline CDR1 and CDR2: GTSNPN and SVGIG (reference sequence). The CDR3 nucleotides are TGTGCCTGGGACAGGGAATACAATGAGCAGTTCTTC. Its translation is CAWDREYNEQFF.

The genes are TRBV24-1 and TRBJ2-5; tentatively, D is TRBD1 (5 bases). CDR1 is KGHDR, CDR2 SFDVKD, per germline. This CDR3 contains 15 residues. V was clipped by 5 bases and J by 2 bases, with 14 bases between them. The CDR3 region is CATSGGGQGQETQYF. For the CDR3, the DNA is TGTGCCACCAGTGGGGGCGGTCAGGGTCAAGAGACCCAGTACTTC.

The rearrangement uses TRBV2 and TRBJ1-1; D is possibly TRBD1 (6 bases). Trimming shortened V by 6 bases and J by 4 bases, and 15 bases separated the two germline ends. Per germline, CDR1 SNHLY and CDR2 FYNNEI. The CDR3 length is 14 residues. CDR3 nucleotide sequence: TGTGCCAGCAGCCCCGTGCAGGGGACCACTGAAGCTTTCTTT. It encodes CASSPVQGTTEAFF.

This clone was detected only once. The V gene is TRBV4-1, the J gene TRBJ2-1, with 9 bases matching TRBD1. CDR1 is MGHRA and CDR2 is YSYEKL in the germline V gene. The CDR3 is 17 residues long. J lost 7 bases, V lost 1 base, and 11 bases had no gene match. The CDR3 nucleotides are TGCGCCAGCAGCCAAGTCCCGGGACAGGGATATTCGAATGAGCAGTTCTTC. Translating gives CASSQVPGQGYSNEQFF.

The J gene is TRBJ2-3, the V gene TRBV11-3; TRBD2 agrees at 7 bases. The CDR3 runs 15 residues. Germline V gene data show CDR1 as SGHNT and CDR2 as YENEEA. V trimming: 5 bases; J trimming: 1 base; junction bases outside the gene matches: 6. The CDR3 loop reads CASSLSAGGTDTQYF. The CDR3 DNA follows: TGTGCCAGCAGCCTCAGCGCGGGGGGCACAGATACGCAGTATTTT.

The chain carries TRBV4-3 and TRBJ2-7, with TRBD1 matching 9 bases. This CDR3 spans 15 amino acids. J gave up 3 bases and V 3 bases, and 6 bases lay outside the gene matches. Germline loops: CDR1 LGHNA, CDR2 YSLEER. As DNA, the CDR3 is TGCGCCAGCAGCCACGCACAGGGGGCCAACTACGAGCAGTACTTC. Encoded protein: CASSHAQGANYEQYF.

With respect to this clone: The same CDR3 arises from other DNA sequences in this sample as well. The chain joins TRBV3-1 (or the pseudogene TRBV3-2) to TRBJ1-2; D is undetermined. Trimming took 3 bases from V and 1 from J, leaving 3 bases between them. The CDR3 has 12 residues. CDR1 and CDR2 from the germline V gene are LGHDT and YNNKEL (reference sequence). This CDR3 is CASSQSNYGYTF. DNA for the CDR3: TGTGCCAGCAGCCAGAGTAACTATGGCTACACCTTC.

The rearrangement joins TRBV5-1 to TRBJ1-1, with TRBD1 identical over 9 bases. The CDR3 is 15 amino acids. The germline V gene encodes CDR1 SGHRS and CDR2 YFSETQ. V shed 4 bases and J 4 bases; nucleotides not matched to a gene: 8. The CDR3 sequence: CASSVGQGRGTEAFF. DNA of the CDR3: TGCGCCAGCAGCGTAGGACAGGGGAGGGGCACTGAAGCTTTCTTT.

The rearrangement uses TRBV7-9 and TRBJ1-4; 7 bases map to TRBD1. Trimming cost V 1 base and J 5 bases; bases outside gene matches: 4. CDR3 size: 15 residues. Germline V gives CDR1 SEHNR, CDR2 FQNEAQ (reference sequence). CDR3 region: CASSLGDRENEKLFF. The DNA of the CDR3 is TGTGCCAGCAGCTTAGGTGACAGGGAGAATGAAAAACTGTTTTTT.

The chain has TRBV4-1 and TRBJ1-5, with TRBD1 identical over 8 bases. J gave up 8 bases and V 0 bases, and 3 bases lay outside the gene matches. Germline V lookup: CDR1 MGHRA, CDR2 YSYEKL. This CDR3 is built from 14 residues. CDR3 region: CASSQDNRGEPQHF. CDR3 DNA sequence: TGCGCCAGCAGCCAAGATAACAGGGGGGAGCCCCAGCATTTT.

For this clone: The DNA is omitted, as the CDR3 cannot be located on it reliably, and the CDR3 follows TCRdb's listing. The gene calls are TRBV19 and TRBJ1-6. The CDR3 totals 16 residues, both ends included. Germline CDR1 reads LNHDA; CDR2 reads SQIVND (reference sequence). CDR3 amino acids: CASSILAARGVSPLHF.

The chain carries TRBV3-1 (or the pseudogene TRBV3-2) and TRBJ1-2, with TRBD1 as a possible D gene (5 bases). CDR3 length: 13 residues. Germline V lookup: CDR1 LGHDT, CDR2 YNNKEL (reference sequence). Trimming pared 4 bases from V and 4 bases from J, leaving 10 bases between. The CDR3 reads CASSPSRVYGYTF. The CDR3 bases are TGTGCCAGCAGCCCCTCCAGGGTCTATGGCTACACCTTC.

V is TRBV5-4 and J is TRBJ2-1; 8 bases are shared with TRBD2. Looked up from germline, CDR1 is SGHNT and CDR2 is YYREEE (reference sequence). The ends lost 4 bases at V and 4 bases at J; junction bases unmatched: 10. The CDR3 consists of 16 residues. This chain's CDR3 is CASSAGGLMLYNEQFF. CDR3 nucleotide sequence: TGTGCCAGCAGCGCGGGGGGCTTGATGTTATACAATGAGCAGTTCTTC.

The chain uses TRBV5-6 and TRBJ1-6; TRBD1 matches at 7 bases. Germline V gives CDR1 SGHDT, CDR2 YYEEEE. CDR3 length equals 14 residues. The trim removed 0 bases at V and 9 bases at J, leaving 3 bases unmatched. CDR3 in DNA: TGTGCCAGCAGCTTGGACAGGGGTGGTTCACCCCTCCACTTT. Its protein product is CASSLDRGGSPLHF.

The rearrangement links TRBV7-8 to TRBJ2-7; D perhaps matches TRBD1 (6 bases). The length of the CDR3 is 14 residues. CDR1 and CDR2 from the germline V gene are SGHVS and FQNEAQ. V dropped 2 bases and J dropped 1 base, with 9 bases sitting between them. CDR3 DNA: TGTGCCAGCAGCTTACGGGACACTTCCTACGAGCAGTACTTC. Protein product: CASSLRDTSYEQYF.

This chain connects TRBV6-5 to TRBJ1-6; 7 bases match TRBD1. The germline V gene encodes CDR1 MNHEY and CDR2 SVGAGI. V shed 6 bases and J 4 bases; nucleotides not matched to a gene: 3. CDR3 size: 14 residues. CDR3 amino acids: CASRGTAYNSPLHF. The DNA for the CDR3 is TGTGCCAGCAGGGGGACAGCGTATAATTCACCCCTCCACTTT.

The V call is TRBV5-1, the J call TRBJ1-1, with a weak D call TRBD1 (5 bases). CDR3 length equals 14 residues. The V gene lost 6 bases and the J gene lost 4 bases, with 16 bases spanning the gap. Looked up from germline, CDR1 is SGHRS and CDR2 is YFSETQ. The DNA for the CDR3 is TGCGCCAGCACGGCTCTAGGGAGGGGCACTGAAGCTTTCTTT. Residues: CASTALGRGTEAFF.

The chain employs TRBV11-2 and TRBJ2-1, with a weak D call TRBD2 (5 bases). The CDR3 totals 15 residues. With 5 bases removed from V and 4 bases from J, the gap between germline ends came to 15 bases. CDR1 is SGHAT, CDR2 FQNNGV, per germline. DNA of the CDR3: TGTGCCAGCAGCGGCAAACGGACGGGATACAATGAGCAGTTCTTC. Its translation: CASSGKRTGYNEQFF.

This clone was recorded a few times. CDR3 nucleotide sequence: TGTGCCAGCAGTTTAAGGGCGGGAATGAACACTGAAGCTTTCTTT. Protein: CASSLRAGMNTEAFF. This rearrangement joins TRBV27 to TRBJ1-1; D unresolved. CDR1 MNHEY and CDR2 SMNVEV come from the germline V gene (reference sequence). Trimming shortened V by 2 bases and J by 0 bases, and 10 bases separated the two germline ends. The length of the CDR3 is 15 residues.